A selection of T cell receptor beta chains follows, all from one sample in a study of shared clonotypes between healthy human individuals. Clones were read by immunoSEQ multiplex PCR, and TCRdb kept only the in-frame ones, dropping some. The table has approximately 1,500,000 clones, roughly 96% seen once. The specimen was naive CD4+ T cells sorted from blood. These receptors all come from a man under 40 in good health. The CDR3 runs from the conserved cysteine through the conserved F or W. Each record gives: clone size, D gene, V gene, J gene, CDR3 length, CDR3 DNA, CDR3 protein. The D gene is left open where the match is weak. Not every row has a clone size; where given, it reads once, few, many or a size class.

clone size: once
D gene: TRBD2
V gene: TRBV28
J gene: TRBJ2-7
CDR3 length: 16
CDR3 DNA: TGTGCCAGCACCTCGAGCGGGACTAGCGGAACCTACGAGCAGTACTTC
CDR3 protein: CASTSSGTSGTYEQYF

clone size: .
D gene: .
V gene: TRBV4-1
J gene: TRBJ2-5
CDR3 length: 15
CDR3 DNA: TGCGCCAGCAGCCCTGGGTTAGCGATTGGAGAGACCCAGTACTTC
CDR3 protein: CASSPGLAIGETQYF

clone size: .
D gene: TRBD2
V gene: TRBV19
J gene: TRBJ2-1
CDR3 length: 12
CDR3 DNA: TGTGCCAGTAGTTACGCGGGAGTGCAGCAGTTCTTC
CDR3 protein: CASSYAGVQQFF

clone size: .
D gene: .
V gene: TRBV5-6
J gene: TRBJ2-3
CDR3 length: 12
CDR3 DNA: TGTGCCAGCAGCCTACCGGCGGATACGCAGTATTTT
CDR3 protein: CASSLPADTQYF

clone size: .
D gene: .
V gene: TRBV28
J gene: TRBJ1-5
CDR3 length: 11
CDR3 DNA: TGTGCCAGCAAGGGCAATCAGCCCCAGCATTTT
CDR3 protein: CASKGNQPQHF

clone size: .
D gene: .
V gene: TRBV6-1
J gene: TRBJ1-2
CDR3 length: 14
CDR3 DNA: TGTGCCAGCAGTGAAGTTAGGACATCCAAAGGCTACACCTTC
CDR3 protein: CASSEVRTSKGYTF

clone size: .
D gene: .
V gene: TRBV11-2
J gene: TRBJ2-1
CDR3 length: 15
CDR3 DNA: TGTGCCAGCAGCTTAGTAGGGGTATCCTACAATGAGCAGTTCTTC
CDR3 protein: CASSLVGVSYNEQFF

clone size: once
D gene: TRBD2
V gene: TRBV4-3
J gene: TRBJ2-1
CDR3 length: 13
CDR3 DNA: TGCGCCAGCAGCCAAGATCGGGAGGGTGAGCAGTTCTTC
CDR3 protein: CASSQDREGEQFF

clone size: .
D gene: .
V gene: TRBV7-8
J gene: TRBJ2-7
CDR3 length: 17
CDR3 DNA: TGTGCCAGCCACAAGGGGGGGGTTGGAGTCCACATTTACGAGCAGTACTTC
CDR3 protein: CASHKGGVGVHIYEQYF

clone size: .
D gene: TRBD2
V gene: TRBV5-1
J gene: TRBJ2-6
CDR3 length: 16
CDR3 DNA: TGCGCCAGCAGCTTCAGGGACTACTCTGGGGCCAACGTCCTGACTTTC
CDR3 protein: CASSFRDYSGANVLTF

clone size: .
D gene: .
V gene: TRBV5-6
J gene: TRBJ2-7
CDR3 length: 13
CDR3 DNA: TGTGCCAGCAGCTTGGGTAGGGCGTACGAGCAGTACTTC
CDR3 protein: CASSLGRAYEQYF

clone size: .
D gene: .
V gene: TRBV6-6
J gene: TRBJ1-5
CDR3 length: 14
CDR3 DNA: TGTGCCAGCAGTTACTCGGCGGGCAATCAGCCCCAGCATTTT
CDR3 protein: CASSYSAGNQPQHF

clone size: .
D gene: .
V gene: TRBV28
J gene: TRBJ2-5
CDR3 length: 12
CDR3 DNA: TGTGCCAGCACCGGCAGGGGCGAGACCCAGTACTTC
CDR3 protein: CASTGRGETQYF

clone size: once
D gene: TRBD1
V gene: TRBV28
J gene: TRBJ1-2
CDR3 length: 15
CDR3 DNA: TGTGCCAGCAGTCCCGGGGACAGGGTTTACGATGGCTACACCTTC
CDR3 protein: CASSPGDRVYDGYTF

clone size: .
D gene: .
V gene: TRBV28
J gene: TRBJ1-1
CDR3 length: 13
CDR3 DNA: TGTGCCAGCAGTTTTACGGGGAACACTGAAGCTTTCTTT
CDR3 protein: CASSFTGNTEAFF

clone size: .
D gene: .
V gene: TRBV9
J gene: TRBJ1-5
CDR3 length: 13
CDR3 DNA: TGTGCCAGCAGCGTAGGGAACAATCAGCCCCAGCATTTT
CDR3 protein: CASSVGNNQPQHF

clone size: .
D gene: .
V gene: TRBV15
J gene: TRBJ2-5
CDR3 length: 14
CDR3 DNA: TGTGCCACCAGCAGAGCTCAGGGAAAAGAGACCCAGTACTTC
CDR3 protein: CATSRAQGKETQYF

clone size: .
D gene: .
V gene: TRBV7-8
J gene: TRBJ2-2
CDR3 length: 16
CDR3 DNA: TGTGCCAGCAGCTACCGGGAGCGCCTCGGACCCGGGGAGCTGTTTTTT
CDR3 protein: CASSYRERLGPGELFF

clone size: .
D gene: TRBD1
V gene: TRBV29-1
J gene: TRBJ2-5
CDR3 length: 14
CDR3 DNA: TGCAGCGTTGATATAACAGGGGCGCGCGAGACCCAGTACTTC
CDR3 protein: CSVDITGARETQYF

clone size: .
D gene: TRBD1
V gene: TRBV28
J gene: TRBJ1-2
CDR3 length: 14
CDR3 DNA: TGTGCCAGCAGAAAGACAGGGGGCGAACATGGCTACACCTTC
CDR3 protein: CASRKTGGEHGYTF

clone size: .
D gene: .
V gene: TRBV11-3
J gene: TRBJ2-5
CDR3 length: 13
CDR3 DNA: TGTGCCAGCAGCGACGGGTACGAAGAGACCCAGTACTTC
CDR3 protein: CASSDGYEETQYF

clone size: .
D gene: TRBD2
V gene: TRBV27
J gene: TRBJ2-5
CDR3 length: 15
CDR3 DNA: TGTGCCAGCAGTTTTTTGGCCGGGAGGCGAGAGACCCAGTACTTC
CDR3 protein: CASSFLAGRRETQYF

clone size: once
D gene: .
V gene: TRBV18
J gene: TRBJ2-7
CDR3 length: 15
CDR3 DNA: TGTGCCAGCTCACCACCTGGGACCTCTCCTTACGAGCAGTACTTC
CDR3 protein: CASSPPGTSPYEQYF

clone size: .
D gene: .
V gene: TRBV5-1
J gene: TRBJ2-3
CDR3 length: 12
CDR3 DNA: TGCGCCAGCAGCTTAAGTGGGGATACGCAGTATTTT
CDR3 protein: CASSLSGDTQYF

clone size: .
D gene: .
V gene: TRBV7-6
J gene: TRBJ1-1
CDR3 length: 14
CDR3 DNA: TGTGCCAGCAGCTTAGGTTTACAGTCCACTGAAGCTTTCTTT
CDR3 protein: CASSLGLQSTEAFF

clone size: .
D gene: TRBD1
V gene: TRBV2
J gene: TRBJ2-3
CDR3 length: 12
CDR3 DNA: TGTGCCAGCAGTGAGGAAGGGGGCACGCAGTATTTT
CDR3 protein: CASSEEGGTQYF

clone size: .
D gene: .
V gene: TRBV28
J gene: TRBJ2-7
CDR3 length: 16
CDR3 DNA: TGTGCCAGCAGTTTAGGAACAGGGCCTAACCCCTACGAGCAGTACTTC
CDR3 protein: CASSLGTGPNPYEQYF

clone size: .
D gene: .
V gene: TRBV5-1
J gene: TRBJ1-3
CDR3 length: 11
CDR3 DNA: TGCGCCAGCAGCTATGGAAACACCATATATTTT
CDR3 protein: CASSYGNTIYF

clone size: .
D gene: .
V gene: TRBV10-3
J gene: TRBJ2-7
CDR3 length: 12
CDR3 DNA: TGTGCCATCAGTGAGGGCAAGCCCGAGCAGTACTTC
CDR3 protein: CAISEGKPEQYF

clone size: once
D gene: TRBD2
V gene: TRBV6-5
J gene: TRBJ2-4
CDR3 length: 15
CDR3 DNA: TGTGCCAGCAGTGCGCCGGGGGGAGCCAAAAACATTCAGTACTTC
CDR3 protein: CASSAPGGAKNIQYF

clone size: .
D gene: .
V gene: TRBV27
J gene: TRBJ1-5
CDR3 length: 14
CDR3 DNA: TGTGCCAGCAGTTTAATAAGCAGGAATCAGCCCCAGCATTTT
CDR3 protein: CASSLISRNQPQHF